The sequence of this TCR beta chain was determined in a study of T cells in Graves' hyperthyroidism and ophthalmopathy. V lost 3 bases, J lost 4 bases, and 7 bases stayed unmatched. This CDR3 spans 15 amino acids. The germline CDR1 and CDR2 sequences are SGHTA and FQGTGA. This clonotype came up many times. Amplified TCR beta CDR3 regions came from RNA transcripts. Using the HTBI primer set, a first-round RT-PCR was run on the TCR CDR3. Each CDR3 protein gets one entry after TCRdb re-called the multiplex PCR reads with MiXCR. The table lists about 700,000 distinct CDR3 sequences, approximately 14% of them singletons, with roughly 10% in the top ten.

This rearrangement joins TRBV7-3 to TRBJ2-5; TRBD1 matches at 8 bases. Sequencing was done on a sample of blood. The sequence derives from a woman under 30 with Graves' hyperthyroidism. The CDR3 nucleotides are TGTGCCAGCAGCTTGATCAGGGGGCGCGGAGAGACCCAGTACTTC. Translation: CASSLIRGRGETQYF.